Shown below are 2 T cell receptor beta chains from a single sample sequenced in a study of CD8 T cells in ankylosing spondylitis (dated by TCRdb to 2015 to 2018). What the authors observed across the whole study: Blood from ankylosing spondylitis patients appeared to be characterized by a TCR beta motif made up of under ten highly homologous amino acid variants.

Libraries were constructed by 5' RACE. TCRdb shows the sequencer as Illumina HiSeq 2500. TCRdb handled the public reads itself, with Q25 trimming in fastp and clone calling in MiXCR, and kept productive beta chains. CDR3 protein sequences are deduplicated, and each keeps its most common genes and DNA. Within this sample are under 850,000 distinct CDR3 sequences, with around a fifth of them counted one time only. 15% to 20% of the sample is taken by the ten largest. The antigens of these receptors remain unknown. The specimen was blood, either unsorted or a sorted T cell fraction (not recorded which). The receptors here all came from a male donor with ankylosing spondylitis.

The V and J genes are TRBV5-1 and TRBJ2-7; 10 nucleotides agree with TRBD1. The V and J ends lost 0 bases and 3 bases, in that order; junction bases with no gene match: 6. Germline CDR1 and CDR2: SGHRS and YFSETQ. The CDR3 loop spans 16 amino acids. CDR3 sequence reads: CASSLVAGQGLYEQYF. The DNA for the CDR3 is TGCGCCAGCAGCTTGGTTGCGGGACAGGGGCTCTACGAGCAGTACTTC.

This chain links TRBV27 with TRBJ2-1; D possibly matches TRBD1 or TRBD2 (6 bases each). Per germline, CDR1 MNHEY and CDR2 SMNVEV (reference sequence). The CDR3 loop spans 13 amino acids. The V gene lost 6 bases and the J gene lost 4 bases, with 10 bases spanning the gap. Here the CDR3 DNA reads TGTGCCAGCAGCGGGGGCCGGTACAATGAGCAGTTCTTC. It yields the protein CASSGGRYNEQFF.